This entry describes one T cell receptor (beta chain). No antigen is known for it. A junction end diverges from the germline sequence, so it may reflect a read error. The sample is drawn from a study of blood T cells in healthy people across ages. Findings of the study overall: In older individuals, TCR beta diversity per million T cells was lower, falling roughly linearly with age. Higher naive T cell percentage went strongly together with higher TCR beta diversity.

For the second PCR, which ran for about 6 to 12 cycles, a sample-barcoded 5' primer and a J-beta primer mix were used. MiXCR, applied by TCRdb to the 5' RACE reads, yields one record per CDR3 protein. The sample carries 1.5 million to 2 million distinct CDR3 sequences, approximately 40% recorded once. Isolated per sample were at least 6 million PBMCs. Germline V gene data show CDR1 as SQVTM and CDR2 as ANQGSEA. The CDR3 has 14 amino acids. Sequenced: blood. This TCR derives from a human donor in good health. This rearrangement joins TRBV29-1 to TRBJ2-4, with unresolved D. This chain's CDR3 is CGVGKKETKNIQYF. The CDR3 DNA reads TGCGGCGTCGGCAAAAAAGAAACCAAAAACATTCAGTACTTC. The entire variable domain, with the rest obtained from reference TRBV29-1 and TRBJ2-4, is as follows: SAVISQKPSRDICQRGTSLTIQCQVDSQVTMMFWYRQQPGQSLTLIATANQGSEATYESGFVIDKFPISRPNLTFSTLTVSNMSPEDSSIYLCGVGKKETKNIQYFGAGTRLSVL.